This T cell receptor (beta chain) was recovered during a study of cytomegalovirus exposure and HLA in healthy donors (dated by TCRdb to between 2016 and 2019). Regarding the research as a whole: In an earlier analysis of roughly 590 of the donors, approximately 300 Gb of sequence data and about 110 million unique TCR beta sequences from approximately 180 million T cells were reported. An early release covering some 640 HLA-typed donors comprised about 320 gigabases of sequencing data and around 80 million unique TCR sequences. The genetic ancestry cluster associated with self-reported Caucasian donors included about four fifths of the roughly 400 genotyped donors. The aim of the study was to test whether cataloging public T cell receptors could identify signatures of past pathogen exposure. Using immunosequencing, the study profiled T cell repertoires from about 610 subjects and related those repertoires to cytomegalovirus serostatus. Along with the roughly 670-subject first cohort, a separate validation cohort of around 110 different subjects was used. To predict cytomegalovirus infection status, the study combined high-throughput TCR immunosequencing, statistical association of individual TCRs with disease status, and machine learning. A later analysis re-examined previously published TCR beta repertoires from just over 650 donors and added high-resolution HLA genotyping to investigate patterns of TCR occurrence. In the later analysis, no new phenotypic data were used to find candidate immune exposures; instead, reliance was placed on TCR beta sequences and their occurrence across donors. To decide whether each TCR beta V gene segment behaved as functional or pseudogenic, an earlier analysis of some 600 of the donors relied on high-throughput TCR beta sequencing. Alongside the repertoire data, information on donor age, sex, ethnicity and CMV serostatus was compiled. A later genetic analysis used genome-wide SNP genotypes for about three fifths of the 666 donors, treating that subset as a discovery cohort. Every discovery cohort repertoire had been produced on one sequencing platform. Both class I and class II loci were covered by HLA typing, at four-digit resolution. The number of donors typed differed by locus, with about 629-630 for A, B, C, DRB1 and DQB1, around 500 for DQA1, 600 to 610 for DPA1, and 450 to 480 for DPB1. Because of strong linkage in the cohort, 5 or 6 DR-DQ haplotypes were treated as single units for association and clustering. Across roughly 420 genotyped donors of the cohort, an average of about 240,000 unique TCR beta nucleotide sequences per donor were sequenced, and 15% to 20% of those sequences were non-productive.

What the work shows at the level of the full study, not this receptor alone: Correlated functional status among segregating V segments might be attributable to linkage disequilibrium, but an unknown experimental factor could not be ruled out. HLA typing was unavailable for some donors at each locus, so association tests used only the typed subset. In a later genetic analysis, fewer N-insertions in productive TCRs were reported among donors in an Asian-associated ancestry cluster than the roughly 700-donor mean. In a later genetic analysis, a missense DCLRE1C variant was associated with V-gene and J-gene trimming of TCR beta chains, and the association was replicated in an independent cohort. A total of 150 to 200 TCR beta chains were listed by the study as associated with cytomegalovirus. A further reported finding was that TCR beta sequences accurately predicted the HLA-A and HLA-B alleles for most subjects in the first cohort. The presence/absence analyses assumed that sequencing depth was roughly uniform across donors, and that assumption may not be true. A few of the identified cytomegalovirus-associated TCR beta chains were confirmed in vitro to be specific for cytomegalovirus antigens. In a later analysis, the rate of TCR association differed among HLA loci, with DRB1 alleles having the most associated TCRs and HLA-C alleles having the fewest. For the cohort, immune exposure information was limited to CMV serostatus. Cytomegalovirus status was reported to be diagnosed by the classifier with high specificity and sensitivity in both the original and validation cohorts. This cohort had only TCR beta chains sequenced, and the lack of alpha or paired-chain data limited which features could be detected. A group of highly shared sequence variants was considered likely to be a technical artifact of the sequencing pipeline. Compared with equally common non-associated chains, HLA-associated TCR beta chains in a later analysis were more clonally expanded and had lower generation probabilities. Several of the top co-occurrence clusters appeared to be linked to parvovirus B19, influenza, CMV and Epstein-Barr virus, according to a later analysis. The authors suggested that the approach could potentially be generalized to other disease states and immunological phenotypes. Broadly in line with IMGT annotations, most TCR beta V segments showed up in productive rearrangements about 87% or about 30% of the time in an earlier analysis of several hundred of the donors. Assigning TCR associations to individual alleles was difficult when HLA alleles, especially DR and DQ, strongly co-occurred. A later analysis associated about 18,000 TCR beta sequences with specific HLA alleles at a false discovery rate of 0.05. While some public TCRs were present in many individuals, most TCR sequences turned up only very rarely across donors. Because counts were too low, approximately 15 rarely observed V segments, including chromosome 9 orphons, were excluded from the earlier analysis of some 540 of the donors. Some IMGT-functional V segments, including TRBV6-2 and TRBV6-3, could not be distinguished by the 87-base-pair reads and were therefore excluded. According to a later analysis, most CMV-associated TCR beta chains appeared to be HLA-restricted, and the HLA associations seemed to be driven largely by CMV exposure.

Concerning this clone: The clone's antigen remains unknown. Base qualities were left out, and no much larger clone turns up one base away.

The cohort was made up of approximately 670 healthy bone marrow donors. At the time of sampling, every cohort member was nominally healthy, though immune exposures that went unrecorded were likely present. The donor was CMV seropositive and was included in the group of 300 or so seropositive cohort members. Each donor provided a peripheral blood sample, and peripheral blood mononuclear cells were used for TCR beta sequencing. The Qiagen DNeasy Blood Extraction Kit was used to extract genomic DNA from the blood cell samples. Library preparation used the immunoSEQ multiplex PCR assay. For the multiplex PCR, a mixture combining 60 forward primers for TCR Vbeta segments and 13 reverse primers for TCR Jbeta segments was used. The CDR3 region of rearranged TCR beta genes was amplified from genomic DNA by a multiplex PCR assay. The Illumina HiSeq System was used to sequence the amplified TCR beta libraries as 87-base-pair reads. As for the original processing: A later analysis counted tens of millions of unique TCR beta chains across the 666 repertoires, and roughly 11 million of these chains were shared by at least two donors. A nearest-neighbor algorithm error-corrected the raw reads and collapsed the reads into unique sequences, merging closely related sequences to remove PCR and sequencing errors. To assign V, D and J gene segments, CDR3 sequences were aligned to IMGT reference sequences. For a sequence to be retained, a match of at least six nucleotides was required to both a V gene segment and a J gene segment. Rearrangements were called productive when the CDR3 lacked stop codons and stayed in frame with V and J; all others were non-productive. CDR3 was defined according to IMGT convention as the region running from the second conserved V-encoded cysteine to the conserved J-encoded phenylalanine. The earlier analysis of about 500 of the donors excluded sequences that lacked an unambiguous match to a single V gene segment. An earlier analysis of fewer than 750 of the donors called V segments functional above 56.7% productive rearrangements and segregating when the between-donor standard deviation exceeded 5%. A statistical classification framework was built for diagnosing cytomegalovirus status from the catalog of TCR beta chain sequences. V and J gene assignment, in a later analysis, came from comparing TCR nucleotide sequences with IMGT/GENE-DB human TR gene sequences. Using the TCRdist pipeline, a later analysis assigned CDR3 sequences along with most-parsimonious VDJ recombination scenarios. In a later analysis, each TCR beta chain was defined by its CDR3 amino acid sequence together with its V-gene family, and reads lacking a unique V-gene family were excluded. As a way to deal with suspected cross-contamination and a sequencing artifact, a later analysis dropped 450 to 600 nucleotide sequences that were highly shared and had low generation probability. For each public chain, a later analysis derived a clonal expansion index from normalized ranks of inferred template counts within each repertoire. In a later analysis, generation probabilities were computed with a VDJ recombination model fitted to out-of-frame rearrangements, and the resulting probabilities were checked against IGoR. In a later analysis, TCR-TCR, TCR-HLA and TCR-CMV co-occurrence was scored with hypergeometric tests, and a repertoire-size bias correction was applied to TCR pairs. A later analysis estimated false discovery rates by permuting HLA or CMV assignments 20 times. A later analysis grouped co-occurring TCRs with DBSCAN, adding TCRdist sequence similarity when clustering within HLA-allele-positive subsets. Co-occurrence clustering excluded repertoires with fewer than 30,000 or more than 120,000 public chains, plus five with anomalous nucleotide sharing. Entries here come from immuneACCESS through TCRdb and include only in-frame sequences with V and J called. Some clones fail to appear in such tables; in the studies checked, an unresolved V gene covers under half of the shortfall, and the cause of the remainder is unknown. That table supplies the V and J calls and clone size; D and trimming were determined from the DNA. This sample has some 65,000 clones in its table, and around 80% of those were observed once. Together, the top ten hold around 3% of the sample.

Trimming accounts for 3 bases at V and 0 bases at J, while the number of junction bases matched to no gene is 6. The germline V gene encodes CDR1 SGDLS and CDR2 YYNGEE. From the cysteine up to the phenylalanine, the CDR3 has a length of 16 residues. Only CDR3 DNA is held: 48 bases, read in frame from base 1. What was sequenced was PBMCs. The receptor comes from a girl between 5 and 17 years old in good health and CMV-seropositive. The rearranged segments are TRBV9 and TRBJ2-3; 8 nucleotides in the junction match TRBD2. The CDR3 amino acid sequence is: CASSATRGGSTDTQYF. The nucleotide sequence reads TGTGCCAGCAGCGCGACACGGGGGGGCAGCACAGATACGCAGTATTTT.